This TCR beta chain came from a study of T cell changes during pregnancy in multiple sclerosis. Measured with immunoSEQ multiplex PCR; TCRdb has only the in-frame clones, and not every one. The table lists around 100,000 clones, roughly 90% of them singletons, with 1.9% in the top ten. This CDR3 contains 15 residues. CDR1 is LNHDA, CDR2 SQIVND, per germline (reference sequence). The junction had 8 bases not matched to a gene; V was cut back by 9 bases and J by 1 base. This TCR came from a female donor with multiple sclerosis, enrolled in a pregnancy study. The specimen was peripheral blood, collected after pregnancy. The chain uses TRBV19 and TRBJ1-4, with 7 bases lining up with TRBD1. CDR3 sequence: CASRGGRLTNEKLFF. For the CDR3, the DNA is TGTGCCAGCAGAGGGGGCCGCCTAACTAATGAAAAACTGTTTTTT.